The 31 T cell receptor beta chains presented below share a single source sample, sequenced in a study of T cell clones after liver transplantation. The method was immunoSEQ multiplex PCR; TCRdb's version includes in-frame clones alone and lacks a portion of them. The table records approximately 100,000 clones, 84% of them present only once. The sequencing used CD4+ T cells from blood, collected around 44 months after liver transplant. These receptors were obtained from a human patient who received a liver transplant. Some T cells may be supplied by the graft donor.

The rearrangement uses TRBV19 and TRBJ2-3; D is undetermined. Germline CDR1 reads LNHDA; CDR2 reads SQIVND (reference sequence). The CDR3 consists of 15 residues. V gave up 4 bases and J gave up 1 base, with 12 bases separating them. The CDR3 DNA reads TGTGCCAGTAGTACCCACAGCAGCGGCACAGATACGCAGTATTTT. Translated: CASSTHSSGTDTQYF.

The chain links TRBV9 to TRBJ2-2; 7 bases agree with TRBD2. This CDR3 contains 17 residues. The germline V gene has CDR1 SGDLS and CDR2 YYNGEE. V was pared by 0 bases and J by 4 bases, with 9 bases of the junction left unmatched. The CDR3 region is CASSVGSAGKTTGELFF. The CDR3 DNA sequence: TGTGCCAGCAGCGTAGGGTCAGCGGGAAAAACCACCGGGGAGCTGTTTTTT.

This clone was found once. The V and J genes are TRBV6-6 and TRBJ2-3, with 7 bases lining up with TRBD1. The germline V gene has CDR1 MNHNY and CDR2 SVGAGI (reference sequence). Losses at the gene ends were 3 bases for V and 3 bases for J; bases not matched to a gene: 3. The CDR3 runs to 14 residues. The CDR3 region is CASSYDRVTDTQYF. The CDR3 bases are TGTGCCAGCAGTTATGACAGGGTGACAGATACGCAGTATTTT.

This chain's CDR3 is CASSSRKETQYF. DNA for the CDR3: TGTGCCAGCAGCTCTAGAAAAGAGACCCAGTACTTC. The chain combines TRBV7-9 with TRBJ2-5; D call uncertain. CDR1 is SEHNR and CDR2 is FQNEAQ in the germline V gene (reference sequence). Trimming removed 4 bases from V and 3 bases from J, with 6 bases in between. The CDR3 is 12 residues long. Full variable domain (missing parts from reference TRBV7-9 and TRBJ2-5): DTGVSQNPRHKITKRGQNVTFRCDPISEHNRLYWYRQTLGQGPEFLTYFQNEAQLEKSRLLSDRFSAERPKGSFSTLEIQRTEQGDSAMYLCASSSRKETQYFGPGTRLLVL.

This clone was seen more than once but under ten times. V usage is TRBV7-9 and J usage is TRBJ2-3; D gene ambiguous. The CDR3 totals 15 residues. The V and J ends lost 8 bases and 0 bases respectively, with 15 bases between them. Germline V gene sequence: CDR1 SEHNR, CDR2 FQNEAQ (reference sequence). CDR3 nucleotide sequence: TGTGCCAGCCTCTTGTTGGGTGCTAGCACAGATACGCAGTATTTT. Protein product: CASLLLGASTDTQYF.

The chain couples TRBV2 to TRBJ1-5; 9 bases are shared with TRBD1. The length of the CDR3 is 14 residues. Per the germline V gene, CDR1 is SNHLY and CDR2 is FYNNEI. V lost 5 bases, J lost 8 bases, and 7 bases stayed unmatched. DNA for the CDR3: TGTGCCAGCAGTCTCACAGGGGGCGAAAAGCCCCAGCATTTT. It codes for CASSLTGGEKPQHF.

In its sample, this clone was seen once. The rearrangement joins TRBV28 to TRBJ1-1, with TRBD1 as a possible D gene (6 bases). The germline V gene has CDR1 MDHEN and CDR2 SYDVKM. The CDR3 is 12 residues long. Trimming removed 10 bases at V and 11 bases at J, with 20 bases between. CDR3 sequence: CAIQGSIQAAFF. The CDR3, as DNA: TGTGCCATTCAGGGGTCGATCCAGGCGGCTTTCTTT.

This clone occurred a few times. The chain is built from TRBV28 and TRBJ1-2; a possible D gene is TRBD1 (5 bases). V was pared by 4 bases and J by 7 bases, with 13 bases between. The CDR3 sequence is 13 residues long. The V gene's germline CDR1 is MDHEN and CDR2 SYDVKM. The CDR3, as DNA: TGTGCCAGCAGTTCGGGACTTCTCAGTGGCTACACCTTC. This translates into CASSSGLLSGYTF.

The CDR3 reads CATHRGVMPGELFF. DNA of the CDR3: TGTGCCACCCATAGGGGAGTTATGCCCGGGGAGCTGTTTTTT. V gene TRBV19 combines with J gene TRBJ2-2, with D perhaps given as TRBD1 or TRBD2 (5 bases each). V was trimmed by 10 bases and J by 6 bases, leaving 18 bases between them. Germline lookup yields CDR1 LNHDA and CDR2 SQIVND (reference sequence). The CDR3 spans 14 residues.

CDR3 protein: CASSITPGDPQYF. The CDR3 coding sequence is TGTGCCAGCAGTATAACCCCAGGGGATCCGCAGTATTTT. The rearrangement uses TRBV6-4 and TRBJ2-3; D is perhaps TRBD1 (6 bases). The CDR3 is 13 amino acids. The germline CDR1 and CDR2 sequences are MRHNA and SNTAGT. V was shortened by 5 bases and J by 10 bases, with 16 bases between the two germline ends.

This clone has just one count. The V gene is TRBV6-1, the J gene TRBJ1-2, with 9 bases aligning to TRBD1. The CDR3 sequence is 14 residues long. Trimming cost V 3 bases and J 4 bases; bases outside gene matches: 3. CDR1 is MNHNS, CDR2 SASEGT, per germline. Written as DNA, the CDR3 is TGTGCCAGCAGTGAGTTGACAGGGGGCTATGGCTACACCTTC. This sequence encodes CASSELTGGYGYTF.

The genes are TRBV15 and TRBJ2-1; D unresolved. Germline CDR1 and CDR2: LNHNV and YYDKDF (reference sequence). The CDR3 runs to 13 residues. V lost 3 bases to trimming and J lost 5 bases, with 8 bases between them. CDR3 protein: CATSRRTDNEQFF. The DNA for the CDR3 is TGTGCCACCAGCAGGCGGACGGACAATGAGCAGTTCTTC.

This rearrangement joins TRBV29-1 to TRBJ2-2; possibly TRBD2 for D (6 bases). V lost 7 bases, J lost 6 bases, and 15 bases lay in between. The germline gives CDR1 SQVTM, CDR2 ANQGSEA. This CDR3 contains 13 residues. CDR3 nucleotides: TGCAGCGCCGAGCACACGGGAGCCGGGGAGCTGTTTTTT. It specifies CSAEHTGAGELFF.

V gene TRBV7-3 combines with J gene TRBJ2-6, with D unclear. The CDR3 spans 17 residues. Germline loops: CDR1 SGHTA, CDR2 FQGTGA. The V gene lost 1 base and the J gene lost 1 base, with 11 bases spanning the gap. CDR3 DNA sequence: TGTGCCAGCAGCTTAAGGGGTTCTGAATCTGGGGCCAACGTCCTGACTTTC. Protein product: CASSLRGSESGANVLTF.

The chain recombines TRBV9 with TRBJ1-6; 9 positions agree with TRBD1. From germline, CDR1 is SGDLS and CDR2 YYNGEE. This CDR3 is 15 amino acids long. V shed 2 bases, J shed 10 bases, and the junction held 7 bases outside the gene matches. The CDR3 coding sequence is TGTGCCAGCAGCGTTTCCGGGACAGGGTCCTCACCCCTCCACTTT. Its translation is CASSVSGTGSSPLHF. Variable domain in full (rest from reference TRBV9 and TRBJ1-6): DSGVTQTPKHLITATGQRVTLRCSPRSGDLSVYWYQQSLDQGLQFLIQYYNGEERAKGNILERFSAQQFPDLHSELNLSSLELGDSALYFCASSVSGTGSSPLHFGNGTRLTVT.

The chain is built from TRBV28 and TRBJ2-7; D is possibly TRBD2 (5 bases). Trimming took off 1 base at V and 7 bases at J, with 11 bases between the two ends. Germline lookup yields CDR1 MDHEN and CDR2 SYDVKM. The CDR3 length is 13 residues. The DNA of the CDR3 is TGTGCCAGCAGTTTATTCGGACTGGGGGAGCAGTACTTC. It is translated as CASSLFGLGEQYF.

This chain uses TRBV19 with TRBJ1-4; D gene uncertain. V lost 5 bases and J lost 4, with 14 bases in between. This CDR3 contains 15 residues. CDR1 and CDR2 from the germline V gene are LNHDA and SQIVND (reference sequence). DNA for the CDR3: TGTGCCAGTAGTCCCGTTCCTACATATAATGAAAAACTGTTTTTT. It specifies CASSPVPTYNEKLFF.

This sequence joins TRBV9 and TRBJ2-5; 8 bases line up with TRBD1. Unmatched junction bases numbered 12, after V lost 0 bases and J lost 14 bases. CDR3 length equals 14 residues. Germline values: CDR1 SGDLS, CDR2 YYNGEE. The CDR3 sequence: CASSVGRTGPLHYF. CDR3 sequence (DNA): TGTGCCAGCAGCGTAGGAAGGACAGGGCCCCTTCATTACTTC.

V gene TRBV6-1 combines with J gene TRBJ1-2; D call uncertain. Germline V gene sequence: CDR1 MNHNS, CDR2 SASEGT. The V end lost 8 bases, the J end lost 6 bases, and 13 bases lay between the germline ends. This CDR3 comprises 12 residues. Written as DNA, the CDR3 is TGTGCCAGCCCAAATCTTCTTAATGGCTACACCTTC. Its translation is CASPNLLNGYTF.

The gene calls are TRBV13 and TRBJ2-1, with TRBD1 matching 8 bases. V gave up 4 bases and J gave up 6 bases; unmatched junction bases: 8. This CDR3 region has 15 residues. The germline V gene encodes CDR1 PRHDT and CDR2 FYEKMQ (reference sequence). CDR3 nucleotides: TGTGCCAGCAGCTCCGGGACAGGACGTGTCAATGAGCAGTTCTTC. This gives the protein CASSSGTGRVNEQFF.

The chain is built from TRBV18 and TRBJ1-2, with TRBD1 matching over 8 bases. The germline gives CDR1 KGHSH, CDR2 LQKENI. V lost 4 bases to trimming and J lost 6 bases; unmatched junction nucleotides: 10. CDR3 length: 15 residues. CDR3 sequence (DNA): TGTGCCAGCTCACTAGTCAGGGGGCTTTCCGATGGCTACACCTTC. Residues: CASSLVRGLSDGYTF.

In DNA, the CDR3 is TGTGCCATCAACGCGGGCAGGGAGGAGAATGGCTACACCTTC. This sequence encodes CAINAGREENGYTF. J is TRBJ1-2 and V is TRBV10-3; TRBD1 is a possible D gene (5 bases). The CDR3 length is 14 residues. Germline V gene sequence: CDR1 ENHRY, CDR2 SYGVKD. V lost 7 bases to trimming and J lost 6 bases, with 18 bases between them.

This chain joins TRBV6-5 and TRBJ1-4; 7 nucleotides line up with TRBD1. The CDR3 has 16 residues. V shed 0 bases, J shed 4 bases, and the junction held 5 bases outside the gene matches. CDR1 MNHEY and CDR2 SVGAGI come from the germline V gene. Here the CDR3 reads CASSYSRGQINEKLFF. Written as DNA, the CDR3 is TGTGCCAGCAGTTACTCCCGGGGACAGATTAATGAAAAACTGTTTTTT.

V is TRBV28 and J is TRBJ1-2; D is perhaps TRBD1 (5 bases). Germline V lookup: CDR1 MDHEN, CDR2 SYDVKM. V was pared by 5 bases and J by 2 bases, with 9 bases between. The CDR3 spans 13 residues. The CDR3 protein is CASSRDQNYGYTF. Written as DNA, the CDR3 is TGTGCCAGCAGTAGGGACCAGAACTATGGCTACACCTTC.

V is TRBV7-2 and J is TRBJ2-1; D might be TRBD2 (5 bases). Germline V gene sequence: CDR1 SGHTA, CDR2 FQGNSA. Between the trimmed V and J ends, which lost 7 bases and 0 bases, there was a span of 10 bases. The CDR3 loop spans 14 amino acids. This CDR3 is CASTGESSYNEQFF. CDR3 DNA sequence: TGTGCCAGCACCGGGGAGAGCTCCTACAATGAGCAGTTCTTC.

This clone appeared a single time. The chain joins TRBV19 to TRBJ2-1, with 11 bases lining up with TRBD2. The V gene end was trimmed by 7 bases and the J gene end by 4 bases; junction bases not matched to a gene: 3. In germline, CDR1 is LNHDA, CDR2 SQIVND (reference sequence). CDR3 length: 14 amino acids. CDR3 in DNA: TGTGCCAGTAAAACTAGCGGGGGTTACAATGAGCAGTTCTTC. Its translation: CASKTSGGYNEQFF. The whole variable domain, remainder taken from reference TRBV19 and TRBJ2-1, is DGGITQSPKYLFRKEGQNVTLSCEQNLNHDAMYWYRQDPGQGLRLIYYSQIVNDFQKGDIAEGYSVSREKKESFPLTVTSAQKNPTAFYLCASKTSGGYNEQFFGPGTRLTVL.

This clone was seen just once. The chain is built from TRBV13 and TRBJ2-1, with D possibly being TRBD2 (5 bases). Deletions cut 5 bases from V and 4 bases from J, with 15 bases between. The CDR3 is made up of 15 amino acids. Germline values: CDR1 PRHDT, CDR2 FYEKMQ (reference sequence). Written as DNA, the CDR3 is TGTGCCAGCAGCCCCGTAGCGCCAGGATACAATGAGCAGTTCTTC. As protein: CASSPVAPGYNEQFF.

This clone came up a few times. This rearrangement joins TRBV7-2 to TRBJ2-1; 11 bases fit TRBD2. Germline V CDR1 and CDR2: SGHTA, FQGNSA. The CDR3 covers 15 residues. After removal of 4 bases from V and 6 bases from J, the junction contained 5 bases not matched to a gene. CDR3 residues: CASSSRLAGTNEQFF. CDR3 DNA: TGTGCCAGCAGCTCCCGACTAGCGGGGACCAATGAGCAGTTCTTC.

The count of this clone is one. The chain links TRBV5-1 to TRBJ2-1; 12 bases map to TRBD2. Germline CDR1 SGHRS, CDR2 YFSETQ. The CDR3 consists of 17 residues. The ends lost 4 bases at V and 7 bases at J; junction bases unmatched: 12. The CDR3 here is CASSPGFLTSGSNEQFF. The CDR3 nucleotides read TGCGCCAGCAGCCCCGGGTTTTTGACTAGCGGGAGTAATGAGCAGTTCTTC.

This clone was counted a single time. The CDR3: CASSLAATTGNQPQHF. CDR3 nucleotide sequence: TGTGCCAGCAGCTTAGCGGCTACGACAGGCAATCAGCCCCAGCATTTT. This chain links TRBV7-9 with TRBJ1-5; a weak D match, TRBD1 (5 bases). The germline V gene encodes CDR1 SEHNR and CDR2 FQNEAQ (reference sequence). This CDR3 is built from 16 residues. The V end was cut by 0 bases, the J end by 2 bases, with 11 bases between. Drawing the rest from reference TRBV7-9 and TRBJ1-5, the complete variable domain is DTGVSQNPRHKITKRGQNVTFRCDPISEHNRLYWYRQTLGQGPEFLTYFQNEAQLEKSRLLSDRFSAERPKGSFSTLEIQRTEQGDSAMYLCASSLAATTGNQPQHFGDGTRLSIL.

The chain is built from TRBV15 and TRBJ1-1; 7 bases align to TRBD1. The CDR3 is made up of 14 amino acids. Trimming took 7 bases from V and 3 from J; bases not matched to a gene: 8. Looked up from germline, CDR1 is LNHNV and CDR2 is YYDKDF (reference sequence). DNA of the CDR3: TGTGCCACCACAATACAGGGGTTGGACACTGAAGCTTTCTTT. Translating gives CATTIQGLDTEAFF. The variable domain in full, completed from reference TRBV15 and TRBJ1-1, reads DAMVIQNPRYQVTQFGKPVTLSCSQTLNHNVMYWYQQKSSQAPKLLFHYYDKDFNNEADTPDNFQSRRPNTSFCFLDIRSPGLGDTAMYLCATTIQGLDTEAFFGQGTRLTVV.